This entry features one T cell receptor (beta chain) sequence. Antigen unknown. V gave up 0 bases and J gave up 1 base; unmatched junction bases: 9. The CDR3 totals 17 residues. Germline V gene data show CDR1 as SGHAT and CDR2 as FQNNGV. Repertoires were generated with immunoSEQ multiplex PCR, while TCRdb's copy carries only in-frame clones and drops some. The sample lists 2 million or so clones, around 95% occurring once. These data come from a study of shared clonotypes between healthy human individuals. On the study more broadly: Donor composition was a couple of women and a few men, aged 18 to 49.

Study-wide results and caveats: Tissue TCR repertoires likely differ from these blood-only repertoires.

The sequencing input was naive CD4+ T cells sorted from blood. Subset indicated: CD45RA+ positively selected. The TCR was taken from a man aged 18-30 years in good health. This chain uses TRBV11-2 with TRBJ2-7; 7 nucleotides line up with TRBD1. CDR3 sequence (DNA): TGTGCCAGCAGCTTAGATAGAGTGACAGGGATTTCCTACGAGCAGTACTTC. It translates to CASSLDRVTGISYEQYF.